The T cell receptor beta chain under discussion was sequenced for a study of blood T cell repertoires in COVID-19. Background on the study: There were acute and convalescent COVID-19 samples, and they came from the United States, Italy and Spain. In each case, the material was cDNA or gDNA derived from T cells, B-cell-depleted T cells, or PBMCs.

V was clipped by 4 bases and J by 3 bases; unmatched bases: 9. This CDR3 has 18 amino acids. Germline loops: CDR1 SGDLS, CDR2 YYNGEE. As originally analysed: Amplification with reference gene primers provided the estimates of nucleated cell counts. The repertoire was sequenced with immunoSEQ multiplex PCR; TCRdb's copy has only in-frame clones and lacks some. V, J and clone size derive from that table, while D and trimming were established from the DNA sequence. The sample lists some 96,000 clones, about 89% occurring once. The receptor was isolated from a man in his fifties or sixties with active COVID-19. The chain combines TRBV9 with TRBJ2-1; TRBD2 matches 14 bases. What was sequenced was peripheral blood. Here the CDR3 DNA reads TGTGCCAGCAGCCCCGGACTAGCGGGGGGTCGAGACTACAATGAGCAGTTCTTC. As protein: CASSPGLAGGRDYNEQFF.